Described below is a single T cell receptor (beta chain) sequence and its context. This clonotype has just a few counts. There are no base qualities to consult, and no much larger clone falls within one base. These data originate in a study of T cells after yellow fever vaccination (dated by TCRdb to about 2019). Regarding the study in general: The SMART-Seq v4 Ultra Low Input RNA kit was used to prepare libraries from fractions with low cell numbers. Bulk TCR alpha and beta repertoires were sequenced longitudinally to track T-cell clones before and after primary and booster YFV17D yellow fever vaccination. The cohort comprised two healthy male donors, one aged 18 to 30 and one aged 30 to 40 years. Blood was drawn at multiple timepoints before and after primary and secondary immunization, with bulk PBMC replicates and cell subsets isolated.

Broad study findings and their caveats: The study included only a couple of donors, which limits how far the findings can be generalized. Most clones expanded after primary vaccination (around 97% of CD4 and about 85% of CD8) were re-detected after the booster, suggesting that broad memory maintenance occurred. The secondary T-cell response was found to be weaker but faster than the primary response, with a peak reached on day 5 rather than on day 15. A small share of clonotypes was detected in both CD4 and CD8 compartments, with the overlap likely arising from convergent recombination. FACS-sorted repertoires could contain abundant contaminating clonotypes from the bulk population, so computational filtering was required.

Reading from cysteine to phenylalanine, the CDR3 counts 20 amino acids. The entry retains the CDR3 DNA only, 60 bases that are in frame from base 1. V gives up 0 bases and J gives up 0 bases, and the segment between their germline ends measures 18 bases. Reading the germline V gene gives CDR1 LGHNA and CDR2 YNFKEQ. Synthesis of TCR cDNA relied on 5'RACE template switching, a step that introduced a universal primer site along with unique molecular identifiers. cDNA synthesis was primed from both the TCR alpha and TCR beta constant segments. Library amplification involved two PCR steps, and the second step added sample barcodes and sequencing adapters. Sequencing of libraries was done on Illumina HiSeq 2500 (2x100 bp) or NovaSeq (2x150 bp). The study's own analysis went as follows. MIGEC handled demultiplexing of reads and collapsing into UMI consensus sequences, while MiXCR performed V(D)J alignment. Using edgeR on replicate PBMC samples, clonotypes were called vaccine-responding if FDR was below 0.01 and the log2 fold change was above 5 up to day 15. Bulk clonotypes were assigned CD4 or CD8 identity according to which sequenced CD4 or CD8 repertoire held them at higher abundance. NS4B-specific clonotypes were defined as those at least 10-fold enriched in dextramer-positive over dextramer-negative fractions; CD4-biased clonotypes were excluded. TCRdb redid the processing of the public reads, applying fastp at Q25 and MiXCR, and retained in-frame beta chains. Duplicate CDR3 protein sequences are folded into a single record with the most common DNA and genes. The V and J calls were determined by TCRdb, not by the authors. In all, the sample holds approximately 85,000 distinct CDR3 sequences, and about 14% of those were seen once. Under 30% of the sample comes from the top ten.

The intended sense of this specimen's treatment or condition label: live attenuated yellow fever vaccine strain. PBMCs were isolated from peripheral blood using a standard Ficoll-Paque protocol. Epitope-specific CD8 T cells were sorted with a dextramer loaded with the yellow fever NS4B epitope peptide, and anti-CD3 and anti-CD8 staining was applied. TriZol was used to extract RNA from bulk PBMCs, CD4 and CD8 fractions, and dextramer-positive and dextramer-negative fractions. The material was CD8+ T cells not binding an NS4B(214-222) dextramer, sorted from PBMCs, obtained about 20 days after the first yellow fever vaccination. The cell subset or site label on this specimen signifies: NS4B epitope dextramer-negative CD8 T cells. The rearranged chain carries TRBV4-2 and TRBJ2-6, with the D call perhaps TRBD1 or TRBD2, each one matching 5 bases. The origin of this receptor is a man younger than 35 who received the YFV17D yellow fever vaccine. In nucleotide form, the sequence is TGTGCCAGCAGCCAAGAGGGGTGGGAGACAGTGAGCTCTGGGGCCAACGTCCTGACTTTC. Its coded protein is CASSQEGWETVSSGANVLTF.